This TCR beta chain was documented in a study of blood T cells in healthy people across ages. V gave up 4 bases and J gave up 9 bases, with 25 bases separating them. There are 17 residues in the CDR3. Comments on this clonotype: Its target is unknown.

For the second PCR, which ran for 7 to 11 cycles, a sample-barcoded 5' primer and a J-beta primer mix were used. From each sample, at least 2.5 million paired-end reads containing CDR3 were obtained. Each CDR3 protein is one row after TCRdb ran MiXCR on the 5' RACE reads. Here the sample spans approximately 780,000 distinct CDR3 sequences, roughly 26% being singletons. Whole-study findings and limits: TCR beta diversity tracked closely with naive T cell percentage. Among T cells, TCR beta diversity per million cells dropped roughly linearly as age rose.

Separately, the same data were catalogued under a study of T cells of mothers and their children. That investigation notes: The yield was over 9.5 million TCR beta CDR3 reads from each mother and around 3.3 million from each child.

The material sequenced was blood. The rearrangement links TRBV12-3 or TRBV12-4 to TRBJ1-5; D remains unclear. The origin of this receptor is a boy between 10 and 17 years old in good health. The CDR3 loop reads CASSYKTLGSPGGPQHF. CDR3 in DNA: TGTGCCAGCAGTTACAAAACTCTCGGGTCTCCCGGTGGGCCCCAGCATTTT.